The 30 T cell receptor beta chains below come from one sample, sequenced in a study of T cells in women clearing cervical HPV infection. Assay: immunoSEQ multiplex PCR; the TCRdb copy retains only in-frame clones and omits some. The sample table sets out 35,000 to 45,000 clones. The source material was blood buffy coat. The receptors originated from a woman aged 18-69 years with a cervical HPV16 infection that either progressed to CIN3+ or cleared (not recorded which).

As regards this clone: The read finishes 3 residues shy of the CDR3 end, and the germline J gene is used to complete it. The chain employs TRBV11-2 and TRBJ1-1; possibly TRBD1 for D (5 bases). Germline CDR1 SGHAT, CDR2 FQNNGV. With 5 bases removed from V and 5 bases from J, the gap between germline ends came to 18 bases. This CDR3 spans 15 amino acids. The CDR3 here is CASSPQIGARTEAFF. The CDR3 DNA, read in part, is TGTGCCAGCAGCCCGCAGATAGGGGCTCGGACTGAA. Filled out from reference TRBV11-2 and TRBJ1-1, the complete variable domain reads EAGVAQSPRYKIIEKRQSVAFWCNPISGHATLYWYQQILGQGPKLLIQFQNNGVVDDSQLPKDRFSAERLKGVDSTLKIQPAKLEDSAVYLCASSPQIGARTEAFFGQGTRLTVV.

Concerning this clone: From the germline J gene comes the end of the CDR3, since the read stops 3 residues before it. The gene calls are TRBV12-3 or TRBV12-4 and TRBJ2-7; a possible D gene is TRBD1 (5 bases). Trimming pared 1 base from V and 4 bases from J, leaving 8 bases between. This CDR3 comprises 13 residues. The covered CDR3 bases are TGTGCCAGCAGTTTAGGGACACATTACGAG. Encoded protein: CASSLGTHYE. In full, the CDR3 reads CASSLGTHYEQYF.

Remarks on this clone: Read coverage stops 3 residues before the CDR3 terminus; the germline J gene supplies the remainder. This chain joins TRBV7-9 and TRBJ1-5, with a weak D call TRBD1 (6 bases). This CDR3 spans 14 amino acids. The germline V gene has CDR1 SEHNR and CDR2 FQNEAQ (reference sequence). The germline V and J ends were trimmed by 1 base and 6 bases, with 10 bases remaining between them. The covered CDR3 bases are TGTGCCAGCAGCTTAGATGGGGGCACTCAGCCC. Translated, it gives CASSLDGGTQP. The CDR3 reads in full as CASSLDGGTQPQHF.

About this clone itself: The CDR3 end lies 3 residues beyond the end of the read and is filled in from the germline J gene. This chain connects TRBV30 to TRBJ2-7; perhaps D is TRBD1 or TRBD2 (5 bases each). This CDR3 has 13 residues. Per germline, CDR1 GTSNPN and CDR2 SVGIG (reference sequence). Trimming removed 4 bases from V and 3 bases from J, with 13 bases in between. CDR3 region: CAWTMRGRYEQYF. CDR3 DNA, as far as it was read: TGTGCCTGGACGATGAGGGGCCGCTACGAG.

For this clone: The read ends 3 residues early relative to the CDR3; the germline J gene fills the gap. The J gene is TRBJ2-2, the V gene TRBV20-1; 12 nucleotides agree with TRBD1. With 6 bases clipped from V and 0 bases from J, the junction kept 8 bases outside the gene matches. This CDR3 has 17 residues. The V gene's germline CDR1 is DFQATT and CDR2 SNEGSKA (reference sequence). CDR3 amino acids: CSATPGQGASNTGELFF. CDR3 DNA (partial): TGCAGTGCGACACCGGGACAGGGGGCGTCGAACACCGGGGAG.

As for this clone: The read ends 3 residues shy of where the CDR3 ends; the end is completed using the germline J gene. The rearrangement uses TRBV6-1 and TRBJ1-3, with D hard to call. CDR1 and CDR2 from the germline V gene are MNHNS and SASEGT. The CDR3 is 13 amino acids. CDR3 amino acids: CASSGYRLAGIYF. CDR3 DNA, as far as it was read: TGTGCCAGCAGTGGCTACCGACTAGCGGGG.

Turning to this clone: The read gets to within 3 residues of the CDR3 end, and the germline J gene fills in the rest. The chain carries TRBV30 and TRBJ2-3; 12 bases line up with TRBD2. There are 15 residues in the CDR3. J gave up 4 bases and V 4 bases, and 6 bases lay outside the gene matches. Germline V gene lookup returns CDR1 GTSNPN and CDR2 SVGIG (reference sequence). CDR3 residues: CAWTSGRVVADTQYF. CDR3 DNA (partial): TGTGCCTGGACTAGCGGGAGGGTGGTCGCAGATACG.

Remarks on this clone: The read stops 3 residues short of the end of the CDR3; the missing end is completed from the germline J gene. The genes are TRBV7-3 and TRBJ2-3, with D hard to call. The germline V and J ends were trimmed by 3 bases and 1 base, with 11 bases remaining between them. The CDR3 is 15 amino acids. The germline gives CDR1 SGHTA, CDR2 FQGTGA. Partial CDR3 DNA: TGTGCCAGCAGCTTGACCTCTGCGGGCACAGATACG. Translated, it gives CASSLTSAGTDT. The entire CDR3 reads CASSLTSAGTDTQYF.

Details on this clone: Coverage ceases 3 residues before the CDR3 finishes, and the germline J gene fills in the end. The rearrangement joins TRBV29-1 to TRBJ1-2; unclear D gene. Per the germline V gene, CDR1 is SQVTM and CDR2 is ANQGSEA. This CDR3 has 11 amino acids. Trimming took off 2 bases at V and 5 bases at J, with 6 bases between the two ends. The CDR3 bases that were read are TGCAGCGTTGAATCAGGTTATGGC. It codes for CSVESGYG. The CDR3 reads in full as CSVESGYGYTF.

In the case of this clone: The sequenced fragment ends 3 residues before the CDR3 boundary, so the rest is inferred from the germline J gene. This chain uses TRBV5-5 with TRBJ2-7; possible D gene TRBD1, 5 bases. The germline gives CDR1 SGHKS, CDR2 YYEKEE (reference sequence). The CDR3 contains 15 residues. Trimming cost V 0 bases and J 4 bases, with 14 bases left between them. The DNA read from the CDR3 is TGTGCCAGCAGCTTGGGGGCAGGGCCGGGTTACGAG. It encodes CASSLGAGPGYE. The CDR3 in its entirety is CASSLGAGPGYEQYF.

As concerns this clone: The read ends 3 residues shy of where the CDR3 ends; the end is completed using the germline J gene. V gene TRBV7-2 combines with J gene TRBJ1-5, with 10 positions matching TRBD1. Trimming at V came to 4 bases and at J to 8 bases, leaving 2 bases not matched to a gene. In germline, CDR1 is SGHTA, CDR2 FQGNSA. CDR3 length: 13 residues. CDR3 residues: CASSWDRGKPQHF. CDR3 DNA, as far as it was read: TGTGCCAGCAGCTGGGACAGGGGTAAGCCC.

Note on this clone: Read coverage stops 3 residues before the CDR3 terminus; the germline J gene supplies the remainder. This rearrangement joins TRBV11-3 to TRBJ2-2, with D perhaps matching TRBD2 (6 bases). The CDR3 consists of 15 residues. Germline V gives CDR1 SGHNT, CDR2 YENEEA. The CDR3 DNA, read in part, is TGTGCCAGCACCATGGGACTGTTACAGAATGAAAAG. This gives the protein CASTMGLLQNEK. The whole CDR3 protein is CASTMGLLQNEKLFF.

Comment on this clone: The observed sequence ends 3 residues before the CDR3 terminus, with the missing tail filled in from the germline J gene. The V gene is TRBV29-1, the J gene TRBJ2-3; the D call may be TRBD1 or TRBD2 (6 bases each). V was shortened by 1 base and J by 3 bases, with 11 bases between the two germline ends. Germline V lookup: CDR1 SQVTM, CDR2 ANQGSEA. This CDR3 is 14 amino acids long. The covered CDR3 bases are TGCAGCGTTGAAGGGCAGGGGAGGACAGATACG. This encodes CSVEGQGRTDT. The complete CDR3 reads CSVEGQGRTDTQYF.

Remarks on this clone: The CDR3 goes on 3 residues after the read ends, and that part is filled in from the germline J gene. This chain connects TRBV29-1 to TRBJ2-3; 13 nucleotides agree with TRBD2. Trimming took 7 bases from V and 4 from J; bases not matched to a gene: 2. This CDR3 is built from 13 residues. Germline V CDR1 and CDR2: SQVTM, ANQGSEA. CDR3 DNA (partial): TGCAGCGCACTAGCGGGAGGGCCAGATACG. Encoded protein: CSALAGGPDT. The whole CDR3 is CSALAGGPDTQYF.

Remarks on this clone: The read finishes 3 residues shy of the CDR3 end, and the germline J gene is used to complete it. This chain uses TRBV7-6 with TRBJ2-1, with D possibly being TRBD1 (6 bases). This CDR3 is 12 amino acids long. Germline CDR1 is SGHVS and CDR2 is FNYEAQ. Trimming removed 5 bases at V and 7 bases at J, with 9 bases between. Partial CDR3 DNA: TGTGCCAGCAGCGATACAGGGAATGAG. It encodes CASSDTGNE. The whole CDR3 sequence is CASSDTGNEQFF. The full variable domain, its missing parts supplied by reference TRBV7-6 and TRBJ2-1, is GAGVSQSPRYKVTKRGQDVALRCDPISGHVSLYWYRQALGQGPEFLTYFNYEAQQDKSGLPNDRFSAERPEGSISTLTIQRTEQRDSAMYRCASSDTGNEQFFGPGTRLTVL.

A remark on this clone: The read terminates 3 residues before the CDR3 end, so the remaining end is supplied by the germline J gene. J is TRBJ2-5 and V is TRBV10-3; no clear D. V was shortened by 2 bases and J by 0 bases, with 7 bases between the two germline ends. The CDR3 covers 14 residues. Per the germline V gene, CDR1 is ENHRY and CDR2 is SYGVKD. The CDR3 bases that were read are TGTGCCATCAGTGAGATGGCGGACCAAGAGACC. Encoded protein: CAISEMADQET. The CDR3 in full is CAISEMADQETQYF.

On this clone: The read is 3 residues too short to cover the CDR3 end, so that end is filled in from the germline J gene. V usage is TRBV18 and J usage is TRBJ2-3, with a tentative D call TRBD1 (7 bases). The CDR3 totals 20 residues. CDR1 and CDR2 from the germline V gene are KGHSH and LQKENI. Incomplete CDR3 DNA: TGTGCCAGCTCACCCCGAGAGGCAGGGGGGACCCCTGTGGATCAGGAGACG. As protein: CASSPREAGGTPVDQET. The whole CDR3 reads CASSPREAGGTPVDQETQYF.

A remark on this clone: The read falls 3 residues short of the CDR3 end, and the missing part is taken from the germline J gene. The chain is built from TRBV19 and TRBJ2-7; D unclear. This CDR3 comprises 13 residues. Germline CDR1 reads LNHDA; CDR2 reads SQIVND (reference sequence). With 3 bases removed from V and 3 bases from J, the gap between germline ends came to 9 bases. The CDR3 region is CASSMGIIYEQYF. The CDR3 bases that were read are TGTGCCAGTAGTATGGGCATTATCTACGAG.

Turning to this clone: The read comes to an end 3 residues before the CDR3 does, leaving the germline J gene to fill in the end. The chain combines TRBV6-2 or TRBV6-3 with TRBJ2-7; 8 nucleotides agree with TRBD2. Looked up from germline, CDR1 is MNHEY and CDR2 is SVGEGT. V shed 8 bases and J 4 bases; nucleotides not matched to a gene: 7. The CDR3 consists of 13 residues. CDR3 protein: CASGPGLVYEQYF. The sequenced CDR3 bases are TGTGCCAGCGGCCCGGGACTAGTTTACGAG.

According to its frequency, this clone is medium-sized. The CDR3 is cut off 3 residues early in the read; its end comes from the germline J gene. The rearrangement links TRBV20-1 to TRBJ2-7, with TRBD1 matching 7 bases. CDR1 is DFQATT, CDR2 SNEGSKA, per germline (reference sequence). The CDR3 is 19 amino acids. Trimming removed 1 base from V and 0 bases from J; junction bases left unmatched: 18. The CDR3 bases that were read are TGCAGTGCTAGAGTTCCATCTTCGAGGGGCGGACAGGTCTCCTACGAG. Its translation: CSARVPSSRGGQVSYE. The entire CDR3 protein is CSARVPSSRGGQVSYEQYF.

A note on this clone: With the read ending 3 residues before the CDR3 end, the germline J gene is used to fill in that end. The chain links TRBV19 to TRBJ2-3; possibly TRBD2 for D (6 bases). V lost 4 bases, J lost 2 bases, and 25 bases lay in between. Germline CDR1 LNHDA, CDR2 SQIVND (reference sequence). This CDR3 has 19 residues. The CDR3 DNA, read in part, is TGTGCCAGTAGTAGGAGGGAATACGGCAGGGTAGGCCCCACAGATACG. It specifies CASSRREYGRVGPTDT. The CDR3 as a whole reads CASSRREYGRVGPTDTQYF.

As regards this clone: The CDR3 end lies 3 residues beyond the end of the read and is filled in from the germline J gene. J is TRBJ2-1 and V is TRBV19; TRBD2 aligns across 13 bases. CDR1 is LNHDA and CDR2 is SQIVND in the germline V gene (reference sequence). Unmatched junction bases numbered 12, after V lost 6 bases and J lost 4 bases. This CDR3 comprises 18 residues. The sequenced part of the CDR3 DNA is TGTGCCAGTAGACCGACTAGCGGGAGGACCGAACCTTACAATGAG. Amino acid sequence: CASRPTSGRTEPYNE. From start to end, the CDR3 is CASRPTSGRTEPYNEQFF.

CDR3 bases read: TGTGCTAGTGGTTTGGGCAGGGGATCTGAG. This encodes CASGLGRGSE. The CDR3 in full is CASGLGRGSEQFF. V gene TRBV12-5 combines with J gene TRBJ2-1, with D possibly being TRBD1 (6 bases). The read ends 3 residues before the CDR3 terminus; that terminus is restored from the germline J gene. The germline V gene encodes CDR1 LGHNT and CDR2 FRNRAP. V was trimmed by 1 base and J by 9 bases, leaving 10 bases between them. CDR3 length equals 13 residues.

Concerning this clone itself: The read stops 3 residues short of the end of the CDR3; the missing end is completed from the germline J gene. The genes are TRBV5-5 and TRBJ2-5, with 9 nucleotides matching TRBD2. CDR1 and CDR2 from the germline V gene are SGHKS and YYEKEE (reference sequence). The CDR3 is 14 amino acids. Trimming removed 5 bases from V and 5 bases from J; junction bases left unmatched: 7. CDR3 sequence reads: CASSHSGSEETQYF. CDR3 DNA, as far as it was read: TGTGCCAGCAGTCATAGCGGGAGTGAGGAGACC.

For this clone: The read gets to within 3 residues of the CDR3 end, and the germline J gene fills in the rest. The rearrangement joins TRBV12-3 or TRBV12-4 to TRBJ1-5; tentative D call: TRBD1 (5 bases). Trimming removed 5 bases at V and 4 bases at J, with 12 bases between. The CDR3 spans 14 residues. Partial CDR3 DNA: TGTGCCAGCAGTAAGGGGCAGCCTAATCAGCCC. It encodes CASSKGQPNQP. The full-length CDR3 reads as CASSKGQPNQPQHF.

As concerns this clone: Read data end 3 residues before the CDR3 end; the end is taken from the germline J gene. V is TRBV18 and J is TRBJ1-2; no clear D. The germline V gene has CDR1 KGHSH and CDR2 LQKENI. This CDR3 region has 13 residues. The CDR3 region is CASSPRDPNDYTF. The DNA read from the CDR3 is TGTGCCAGCTCACCCAGAGATCCCAATGAC.

Details on this clone: Read data end 3 residues before the CDR3 end; the end is taken from the germline J gene. The chain combines TRBV5-4 with TRBJ2-7, with a possible D match to TRBD1 (5 bases). V was trimmed by 0 bases and J by 3 bases, leaving 10 bases between them. CDR3 length: 14 amino acids. CDR1 is SGHNT and CDR2 is YYREEE in the germline V gene (reference sequence). CDR3 region: CASSLGQGSYEQYF. The DNA read from the CDR3 is TGTGCCAGCAGCTTGGGGCAGGGTAGCTACGAG.

The covered CDR3 bases are TGCAGTGCTAGTGAGTATAAGGATGAG. It translates to CSASEYKDE. The full CDR3 sequence reads CSASEYKDEQFF. This chain joins TRBV20-1 and TRBJ2-1; unclear D gene. The CDR3 end falls 3 residues outside the read, so it is completed with the germline J gene. CDR3 length: 12 residues. CDR1 is DFQATT and CDR2 is SNEGSKA in the germline V gene (reference sequence). V was shortened by 3 bases and J by 8 bases, with 11 bases between the two germline ends.

Details on this clone: The read finishes 3 residues shy of the CDR3 end, and the germline J gene is used to complete it. V is TRBV6-4 and J is TRBJ1-1; D is perhaps TRBD1 (6 bases). The germline V gene encodes CDR1 MRHNA and CDR2 SNTAGT. This CDR3 has 12 residues. Trimming stripped 5 bases from V and 3 bases from J, with 7 bases between. The part of the CDR3 DNA that was read is TGTGCCAGCAGTAACAGGGACACTGAA. Translated, it gives CASSNRDTE. In full, the CDR3 is CASSNRDTEAFF.

For this clone: Germline is not matched at one junction end, which may reflect a read error. The read terminates 3 residues before the CDR3 end, so the remaining end is supplied by the germline J gene. This chain uses TRBV18 with TRBJ2-3, with a weak D call TRBD1 (7 bases). This CDR3 comprises 16 residues. CDR1 KGHSH and CDR2 LQKENI come from the germline V gene. The covered CDR3 bases are TGTGCCAGCTCACAAAATCAGCAGGGGGGCCCAGAGACG. Translating it yields CASSQNQQGGPET. In full, the CDR3 is CASSQNQQGGPETQYF.